The next 9 T cell receptor beta chains were all read from a single sample in a study of CD8 T cells in ankylosing spondylitis. Their antigens are not known. One entry per CDR3 protein results from TCRdb running MiXCR on the 5' RACE reads. The sample yields fewer than 550,000 distinct CDR3 sequences, roughly 5% seen once. Findings and caveats of the study: Among TCR beta sequences, a motif of several highly homologous variants appeared characteristic of ankylosing spondylitis blood.

The source material was blood, either unsorted or a sorted T cell fraction (not recorded which). The receptor set was obtained from a male donor with ankylosing spondylitis.

This clonotype was recorded many times. This chain connects TRBV28 to TRBJ1-1; D unclear. Per the germline V gene, CDR1 is MDHEN and CDR2 is SYDVKM. The CDR3 has 14 residues. The V gene lost 7 bases and the J gene lost 1 base, with 13 bases spanning the gap. The CDR3 loop reads CASKGRWTNTEAFF. The CDR3, as DNA: TGTGCCAGCAAAGGGAGGTGGACGAACACTGAAGCTTTCTTT.

This clonotype has a count of ten or more. This sequence joins TRBV7-2 and TRBJ1-5; the match to TRBD1 covers 8 bases. Trimming cost V 5 bases and J 3 bases; bases outside gene matches: 9. The CDR3 runs to 16 residues. Germline values: CDR1 SGHTA, CDR2 FQGNSA. The CDR3 is CASSPGGAVYNQPQHF. The CDR3 DNA sequence: TGTGCCAGCAGCCCAGGGGGCGCCGTTTACAATCAGCCCCAGCATTTT.

This chain links TRBV28 with TRBJ2-4, with TRBD2 identical over 8 bases. This CDR3 is built from 13 residues. Trimming took 7 bases from V and 3 from J; bases not matched to a gene: 2. Germline V gives CDR1 MDHEN, CDR2 SYDVKM. The CDR3 sequence is CASNAGGKNIQYF. The DNA for the CDR3 is TGTGCCAGCAATGCGGGAGGCAAAAACATTCAGTACTTC.

This clonotype was detected ten times or more. The rearrangement uses TRBV5-1 and TRBJ1-1; no clear D. This CDR3 spans 15 amino acids. CDR1 and CDR2 (germline): SGHRS, YFSETQ. V lost 0 bases to trimming and J lost 1 base, with 10 bases between them. The CDR3 DNA reads TGCGCCAGCAGCTTGGTGGTGTCCGGGAACACTGAAGCTTTCTTT. Its protein product is CASSLVVSGNTEAFF.

This clonotype was counted ten times or more. This chain connects TRBV4-2 to TRBJ1-5, with TRBD1 matching 8 bases. Germline CDR1 LGHNA, CDR2 YNFKEQ. The junction had 8 bases not matched to a gene; V was cut back by 2 bases and J by 5 bases. The CDR3 has 16 residues. The CDR3 protein is CASSQSDRGGYQPQHF. The CDR3, as DNA: TGTGCCAGCAGCCAAAGCGACAGGGGAGGGTATCAGCCCCAGCATTTT.

This clonotype has a count of ten or more. This chain links TRBV5-1 with TRBJ2-1, with 9 bases that match TRBD1. The CDR3 consists of 16 residues. Germline lookup yields CDR1 SGHRS and CDR2 YFSETQ. V shed 2 bases, J shed 4 bases, and the junction held 7 bases outside the gene matches. CDR3 residues: CASSFAGTGLYNEQFF. The CDR3 DNA reads TGCGCCAGCAGCTTTGCCGGGACAGGGTTATACAATGAGCAGTTCTTC.

This clonotype was recorded at least ten times. The chain joins TRBV29-1 to TRBJ2-7; 8 bases line up with TRBD2. Germline lookup yields CDR1 SQVTM and CDR2 ANQGSEA. The CDR3 is 14 residues long. J lost 3 bases, V lost 6 bases, and 10 bases had no gene match. The CDR3 nucleotides are TGCAGCGTCGCTATGACGAGCGGGAGCTACGAGCAGTACTTC. Amino acids: CSVAMTSGSYEQYF.

This clonotype was seen at least ten times. The chain is built from TRBV20-1 and TRBJ2-5, with 13 positions matching TRBD2. The germline V gene has CDR1 DFQATT and CDR2 SNEGSKA (reference sequence). V shed 5 bases, J shed 5 bases, and the junction held 11 bases outside the gene matches. The length of the CDR3 is 16 residues. The CDR3 region has the DNA TGCAGTGCTGCCCCCCCGGGACTAGCGGGGAGGGAGACCCAGTACTTC. Translating it yields CSAAPPGLAGRETQYF.

This clonotype was counted many times. J is TRBJ2-1 and V is TRBV11-1, with 10 bases matching TRBD1. The germline CDR1 and CDR2 sequences are SGHAT and FQDESV (reference sequence). Trimming cost V 5 bases and J 2 bases; bases outside gene matches: 12. The CDR3 runs to 18 residues. The CDR3 DNA is TGTGCCAGCAGCCCAATGAAATCCGGGACAGGGGCCTACAATGAGCAGTTCTTC. Translated: CASSPMKSGTGAYNEQFF.